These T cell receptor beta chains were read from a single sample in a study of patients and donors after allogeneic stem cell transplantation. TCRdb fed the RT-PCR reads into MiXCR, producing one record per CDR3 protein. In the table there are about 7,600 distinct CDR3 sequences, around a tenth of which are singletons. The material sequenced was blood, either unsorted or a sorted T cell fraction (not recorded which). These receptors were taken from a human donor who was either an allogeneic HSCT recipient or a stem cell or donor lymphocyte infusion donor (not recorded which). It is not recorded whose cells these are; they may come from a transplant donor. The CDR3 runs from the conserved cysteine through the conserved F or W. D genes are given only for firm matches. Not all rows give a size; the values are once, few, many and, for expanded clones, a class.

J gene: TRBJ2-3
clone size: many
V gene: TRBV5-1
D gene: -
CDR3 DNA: TGCGCCAGCACCCGGGACTTCCCTCGCGGCACAGATACGCAGTATTTT
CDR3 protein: CASTRDFPRGTDTQYF

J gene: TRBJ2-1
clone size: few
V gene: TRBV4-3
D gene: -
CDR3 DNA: TGCGCCAGCAGCCAAGTCTTGACGGGTGGCTACAATGAGCAGTTCTTC
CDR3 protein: CASSQVLTGGYNEQFF

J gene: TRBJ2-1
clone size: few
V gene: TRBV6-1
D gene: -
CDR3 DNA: TGTGCCAGCAGGATGGACAGCCTCGCCAATGAGCAGTTCTTC
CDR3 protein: CASRMDSLANEQFF

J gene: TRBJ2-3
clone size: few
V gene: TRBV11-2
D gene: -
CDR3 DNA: TGTGCCAGCAGCTTCGGGACAGATACGCAGTATTTT
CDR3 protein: CASSFGTDTQYF

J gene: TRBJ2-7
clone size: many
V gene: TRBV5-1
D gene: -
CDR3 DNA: TGCGCCAGCAGCTTGGTAGGCGGGTCCTACGAGCAGTACTTC
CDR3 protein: CASSLVGGSYEQYF

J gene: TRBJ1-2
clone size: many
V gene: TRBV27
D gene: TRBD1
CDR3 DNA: TGTGCCAGCAGTTTAAGACAGGGGGCACGTGGCTACACCTTC
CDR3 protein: CASSLRQGARGYTF

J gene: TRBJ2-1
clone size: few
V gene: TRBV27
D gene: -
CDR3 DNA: TGTGCCAGCAGTTCTCCTAGGGATGAGCAGTTCTTC
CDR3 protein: CASSSPRDEQFF

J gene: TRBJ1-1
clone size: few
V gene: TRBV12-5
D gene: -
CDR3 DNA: TGTGCTAGTGCCCAGACGGGGAACGCTTGGAACACTGAAGCTTTCTTT
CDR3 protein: CASAQTGNAWNTEAFF

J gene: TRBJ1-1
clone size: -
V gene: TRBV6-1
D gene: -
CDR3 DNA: TGTGCCAGCAACTTTGGGGGGATGAACACTGAAGCTTTCTTT
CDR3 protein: CASNFGGMNTEAFF

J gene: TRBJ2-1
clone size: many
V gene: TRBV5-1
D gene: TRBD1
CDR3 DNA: TGCGCCAGCAGCTTGTGGGGACAGGGCGACAATGAGCAGTTCTTC
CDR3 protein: CASSLWGQGDNEQFF

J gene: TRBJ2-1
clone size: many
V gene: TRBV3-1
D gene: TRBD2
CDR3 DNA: TGTGCCAGCAGCCTTACTAGCGGGGGGATGTACAATGAGCAGTTCTTC
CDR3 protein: CASSLTSGGMYNEQFF

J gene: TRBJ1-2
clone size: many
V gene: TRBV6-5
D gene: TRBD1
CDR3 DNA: TGTGCCAGCAGTTACTCTTCCGGGACAGGATATGGCTACACCTTC
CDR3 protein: CASSYSSGTGYGYTF

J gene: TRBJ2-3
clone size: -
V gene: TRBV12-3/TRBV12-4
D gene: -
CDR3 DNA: TGTGCCAGCAGTTTAGGTGGGAGTGCTACGCAGTATTTT
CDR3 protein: CASSLGGSATQYF

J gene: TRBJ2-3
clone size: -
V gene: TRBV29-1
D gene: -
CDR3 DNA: TGCAGCGGGACCGGGGTTAGCACAGATACGCAGTATTTT
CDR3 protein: CSGTGVSTDTQYF

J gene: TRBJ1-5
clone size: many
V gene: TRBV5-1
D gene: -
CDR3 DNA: TGCGCCAGCAGCTTGGCCCCCGGGGTTGGGCAGCCCCAGCATTTT
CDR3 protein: CASSLAPGVGQPQHF

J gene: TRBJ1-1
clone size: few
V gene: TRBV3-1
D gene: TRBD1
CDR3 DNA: TGTGCCAGCAGCCAATTCAGGGGGGGCACTGAAGCTTTCTTT
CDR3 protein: CASSQFRGGTEAFF